This paragraph covers one T cell receptor beta chain sequence. Its specificity is not known. The CDR3 has 16 residues. Germline values: CDR1 SGHRS, CDR2 YFSETQ. Unmatched junction bases numbered 9, after V lost 3 bases and J lost 3 bases. 60 Vbeta and 13 Jbeta primers were used in PCR. Sequenced by immunoSEQ multiplex PCR; TCRdb stores in-frame clones only, minus some. Here the sample spans 110,000 or so clones, approximately 80% being singletons. The data were taken from a study of cytomegalovirus exposure and HLA in healthy donors. Study observations and caveats: The classifier reportedly diagnosed cytomegalovirus status with high specificity and sensitivity. CMV antigen specificity of three CMV-associated chains was confirmed in vitro. Across all donors, roughly uniform sequencing depth was an assumption of the presence/absence analyses. The authors later linked a missense DCLRE1C variant to TCR beta V- and J-gene trimming.

The specimen was PBMCs. The sequence was collected from a woman aged 40 to 55 in good health and CMV-seronegative. This chain connects TRBV5-1 to TRBJ1-2; 9 bases map to TRBD1. CDR3 coding DNA: TGCGCCAGCAGCTCAGGTGACAGGGGGTCACACTATGGCTACACCTTC. It is translated as CASSSGDRGSHYGYTF. Using reference TRBV5-1 and TRBJ1-2 for the parts outside the CDR3, the full variable domain is KAGVTQTPRYLIKTRGQQVTLSCSPISGHRSVSWYQQTPGQGLQFLFEYFSETQRNKGNFPGRFSGRQFSNSRSEMNVSTLELGDSALYLCASSSGDRGSHYGYTFGSGTRLTVV.